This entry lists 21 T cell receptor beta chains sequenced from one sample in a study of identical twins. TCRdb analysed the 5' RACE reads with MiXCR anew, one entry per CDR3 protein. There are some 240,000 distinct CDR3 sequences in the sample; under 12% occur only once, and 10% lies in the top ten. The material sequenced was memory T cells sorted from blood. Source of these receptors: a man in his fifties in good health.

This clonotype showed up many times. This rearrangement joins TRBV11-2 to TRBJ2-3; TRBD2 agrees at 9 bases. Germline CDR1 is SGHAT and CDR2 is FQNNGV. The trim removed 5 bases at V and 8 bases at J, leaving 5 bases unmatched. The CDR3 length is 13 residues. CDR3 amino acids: CASSTSSGATQYF. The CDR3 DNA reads TGTGCCAGCAGCACCTCTAGCGGGGCTACGCAGTATTTT.

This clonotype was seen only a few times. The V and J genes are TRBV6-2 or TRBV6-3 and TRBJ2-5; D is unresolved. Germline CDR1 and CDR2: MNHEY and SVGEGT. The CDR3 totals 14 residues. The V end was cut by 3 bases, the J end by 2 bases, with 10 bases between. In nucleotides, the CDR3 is TGTGCCAGCAGTTATTATAGGACGCAAGAGACCCAGTACTTC. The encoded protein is CASSYYRTQETQYF.

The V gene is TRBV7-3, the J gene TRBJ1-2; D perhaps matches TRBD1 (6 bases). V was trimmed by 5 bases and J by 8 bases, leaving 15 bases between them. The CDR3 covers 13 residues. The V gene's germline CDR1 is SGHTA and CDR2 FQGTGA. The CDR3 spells CASSEQGSQGYTF. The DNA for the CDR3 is TGTGCCAGCAGCGAACAGGGATCTCAAGGCTACACCTTC.

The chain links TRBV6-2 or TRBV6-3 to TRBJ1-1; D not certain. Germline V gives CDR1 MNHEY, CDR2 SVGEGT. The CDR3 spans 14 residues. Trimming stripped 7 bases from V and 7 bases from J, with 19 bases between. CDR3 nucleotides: TGTGCCAGCACCAATGGAGGGAGAGAGGATGAAGCTTTCTTT. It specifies CASTNGGREDEAFF.

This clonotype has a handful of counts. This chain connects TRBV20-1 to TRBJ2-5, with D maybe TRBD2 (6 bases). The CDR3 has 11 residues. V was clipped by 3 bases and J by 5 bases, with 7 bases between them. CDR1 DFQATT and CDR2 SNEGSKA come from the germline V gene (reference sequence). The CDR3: CSARLAETQYF. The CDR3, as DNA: TGCAGTGCTAGGCTAGCGGAGACCCAGTACTTC.

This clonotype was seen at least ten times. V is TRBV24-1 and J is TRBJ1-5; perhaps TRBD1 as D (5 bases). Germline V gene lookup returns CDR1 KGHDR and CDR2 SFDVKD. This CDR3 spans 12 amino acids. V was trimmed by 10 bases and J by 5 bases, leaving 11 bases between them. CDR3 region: CATGIGDQPQHF. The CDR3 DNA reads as TGTGCCACTGGAATAGGGGATCAGCCCCAGCATTTT.

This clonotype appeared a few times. The CDR3 DNA reads TGCAGTGCGGTACTAGCTAGCACAGATACGCAGTATTTT. This translates into CSAVLASTDTQYF. J is TRBJ2-3 and V is TRBV20-1; tentative D call: TRBD2 (6 bases). The CDR3 runs 13 residues. V lost 6 bases and J lost 0, with 10 bases in between. The V gene's germline CDR1 is DFQATT and CDR2 SNEGSKA (reference sequence).

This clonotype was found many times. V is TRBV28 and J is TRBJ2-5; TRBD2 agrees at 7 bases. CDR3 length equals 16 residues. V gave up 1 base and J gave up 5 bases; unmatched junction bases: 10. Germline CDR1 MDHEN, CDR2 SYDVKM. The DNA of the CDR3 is TGTGCCAGCAGTTTATCTGGCGGGAGTCGTCGGGAGACCCAGTACTTC. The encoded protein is CASSLSGGSRRETQYF.

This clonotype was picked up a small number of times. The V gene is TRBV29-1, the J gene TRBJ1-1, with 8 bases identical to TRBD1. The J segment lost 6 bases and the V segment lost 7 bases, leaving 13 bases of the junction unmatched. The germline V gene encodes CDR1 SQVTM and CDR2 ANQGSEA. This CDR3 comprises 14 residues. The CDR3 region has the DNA TGCAGCGGGGGTAGACAGGGGACAATAGCTGAAGCTTTCTTT. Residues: CSGGRQGTIAEAFF.

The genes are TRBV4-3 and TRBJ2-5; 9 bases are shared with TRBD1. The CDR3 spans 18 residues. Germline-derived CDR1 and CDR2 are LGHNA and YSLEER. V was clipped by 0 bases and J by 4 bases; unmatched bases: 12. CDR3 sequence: CASSQDYTGGSQGETQYF. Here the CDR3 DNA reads TGCGCCAGCAGCCAAGATTATACAGGGGGCTCCCAGGGAGAGACCCAGTACTTC.

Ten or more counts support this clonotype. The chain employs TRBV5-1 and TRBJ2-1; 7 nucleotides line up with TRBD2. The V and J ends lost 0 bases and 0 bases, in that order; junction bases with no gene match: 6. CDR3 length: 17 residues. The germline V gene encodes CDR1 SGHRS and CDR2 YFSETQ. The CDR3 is CASSLVPGGSSYNEQFF. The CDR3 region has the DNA TGCGCCAGCAGCTTGGTGCCGGGGGGTAGCTCCTACAATGAGCAGTTCTTC.

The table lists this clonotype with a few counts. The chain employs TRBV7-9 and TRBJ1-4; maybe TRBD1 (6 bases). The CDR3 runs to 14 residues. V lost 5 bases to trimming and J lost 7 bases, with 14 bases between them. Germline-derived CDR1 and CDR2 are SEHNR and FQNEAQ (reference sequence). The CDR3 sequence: CASSNRGGGEKLFF. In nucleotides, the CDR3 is TGTGCCAGCAGCAATCGAGGGGGTGGTGAAAAACTGTTTTTT.

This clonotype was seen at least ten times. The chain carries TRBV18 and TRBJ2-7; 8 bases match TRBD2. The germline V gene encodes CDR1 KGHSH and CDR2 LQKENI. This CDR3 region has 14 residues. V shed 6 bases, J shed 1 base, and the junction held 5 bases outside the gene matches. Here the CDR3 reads CASSGREESYEQYF. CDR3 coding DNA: TGTGCCAGCTCTGGGCGGGAGGAATCCTACGAGCAGTACTTC. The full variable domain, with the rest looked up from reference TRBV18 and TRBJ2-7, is NAGVMQNPRHLVRRRGQEARLRCSPMKGHSHVYWYRQLPEEGLKFMVYLQKENIIDESGMPKERFSAEFPKEGPSILRIQQVVRGDSAAYFCASSGREESYEQYFGPGTRLTVT.

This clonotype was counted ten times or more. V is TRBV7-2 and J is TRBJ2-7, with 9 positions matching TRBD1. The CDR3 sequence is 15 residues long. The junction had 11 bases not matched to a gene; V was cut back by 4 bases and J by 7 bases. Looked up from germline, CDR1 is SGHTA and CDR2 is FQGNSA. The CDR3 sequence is CASSSQGALIQEQYF. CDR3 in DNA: TGTGCCAGCAGCTCACAGGGGGCCCTTATACAGGAGCAGTACTTC.

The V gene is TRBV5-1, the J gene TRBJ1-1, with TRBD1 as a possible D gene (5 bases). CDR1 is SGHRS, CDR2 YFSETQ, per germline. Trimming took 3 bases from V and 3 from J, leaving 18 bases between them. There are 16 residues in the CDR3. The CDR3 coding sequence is TGCGCCAGCAGCTCGGGGGACCCCCTCCGTGACACTGAAGCTTTCTTT. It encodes CASSSGDPLRDTEAFF.

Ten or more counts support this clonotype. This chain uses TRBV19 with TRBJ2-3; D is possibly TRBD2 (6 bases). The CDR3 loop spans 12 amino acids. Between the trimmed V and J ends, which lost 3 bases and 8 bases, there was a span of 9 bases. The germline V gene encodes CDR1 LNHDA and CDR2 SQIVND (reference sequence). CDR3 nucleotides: TGTGCCAGTAGTATTGAGGGAGGTACGCAGTATTTT. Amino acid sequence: CASSIEGGTQYF.

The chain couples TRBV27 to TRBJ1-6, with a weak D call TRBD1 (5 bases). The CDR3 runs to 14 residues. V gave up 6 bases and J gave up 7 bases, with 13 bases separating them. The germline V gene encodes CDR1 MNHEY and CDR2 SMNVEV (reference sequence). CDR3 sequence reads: CASSQRGFNSPLHF. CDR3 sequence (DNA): TGTGCCAGCAGCCAACGGGGCTTCAATTCACCCCTCCACTTT.

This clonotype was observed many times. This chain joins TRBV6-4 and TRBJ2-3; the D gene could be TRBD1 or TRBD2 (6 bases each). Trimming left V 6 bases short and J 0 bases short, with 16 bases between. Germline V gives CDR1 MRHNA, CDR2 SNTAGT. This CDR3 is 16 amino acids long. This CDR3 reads CASSPEGEWSTDTQYF. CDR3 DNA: TGTGCCAGCAGCCCGGAGGGGGAGTGGAGCACAGATACGCAGTATTTT.

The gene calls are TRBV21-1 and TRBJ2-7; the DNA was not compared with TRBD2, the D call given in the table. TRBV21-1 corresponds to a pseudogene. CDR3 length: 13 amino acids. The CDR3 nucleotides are TGTGCCAGCAGCACCGGACTAGACGACGAGCAGTACTTC. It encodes CASSTGLDDEQYF.

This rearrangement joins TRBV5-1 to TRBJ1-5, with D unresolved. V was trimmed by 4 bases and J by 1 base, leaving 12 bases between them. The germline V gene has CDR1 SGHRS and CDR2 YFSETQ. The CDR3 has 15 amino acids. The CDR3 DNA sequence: TGCGCCAGCAGCGTGGCCGGGGTAAGCAATCAGCCCCAGCATTTT. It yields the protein CASSVAGVSNQPQHF.

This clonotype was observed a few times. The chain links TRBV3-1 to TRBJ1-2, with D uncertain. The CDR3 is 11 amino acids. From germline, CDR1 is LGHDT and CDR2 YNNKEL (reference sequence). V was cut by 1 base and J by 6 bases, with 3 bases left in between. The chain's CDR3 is CASSQGNGYTF. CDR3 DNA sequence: TGTGCCAGCAGCCAAGGGAATGGCTACACCTTC.